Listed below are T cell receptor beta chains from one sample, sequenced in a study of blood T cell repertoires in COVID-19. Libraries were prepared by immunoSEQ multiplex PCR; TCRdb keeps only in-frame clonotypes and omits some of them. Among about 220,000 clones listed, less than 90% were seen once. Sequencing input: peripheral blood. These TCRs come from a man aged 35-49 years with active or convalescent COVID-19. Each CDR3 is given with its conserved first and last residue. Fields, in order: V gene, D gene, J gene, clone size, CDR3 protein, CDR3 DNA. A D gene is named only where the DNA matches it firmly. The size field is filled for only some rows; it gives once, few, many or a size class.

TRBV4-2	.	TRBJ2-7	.	CASSQAGSVYEQYF	TGTGCCAGCAGCCAAGCGGGGTCCGTTTACGAGCAGTACTTC
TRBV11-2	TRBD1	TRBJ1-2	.	CASSLYGGQGANYGYTF	TGTGCCAGCAGCTTATATGGGGGACAGGGGGCGAACTATGGCTACACCTTC
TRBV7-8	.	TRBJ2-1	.	CASRLGSSSEQFF	TGTGCCAGCAGATTGGGCAGCTCGAGCGAGCAGTTCTTC
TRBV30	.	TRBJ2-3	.	CATAQGSTDTQYF	TGTGCAACCGCACAGGGTAGCACAGATACGCAGTATTTT
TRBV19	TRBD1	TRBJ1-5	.	CASSWTGGDAQPQHF	TGTGCCAGTAGTTGGACAGGCGGGGACGCTCAGCCCCAGCATTTT
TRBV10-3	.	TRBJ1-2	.	CAISDPTELANYGYTF	TGTGCCATCAGTGACCCGACGGAACTAGCTAACTATGGCTACACCTTC
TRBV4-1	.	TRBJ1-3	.	CASSQVRTAGNTIYF	TGCGCCAGCAGCCAAGTCAGAACCGCTGGAAACACCATATATTTT
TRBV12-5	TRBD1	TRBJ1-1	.	CASGRTGVNTEAFF	TGTGCTAGTGGCCGAACAGGGGTTAACACTGAAGCTTTCTTT
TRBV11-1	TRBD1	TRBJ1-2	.	CASSPGQGAYGYTF	TGTGCCAGCAGCCCAGGACAGGGGGCATATGGCTACACCTTC
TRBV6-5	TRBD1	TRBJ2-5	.	CASRDRPETQYF	TGTGCCAGCAGGGACAGGCCCGAGACCCAGTACTTC
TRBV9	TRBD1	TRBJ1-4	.	CASSGDRYDEKLFF	TGTGCCAGCAGCGGGGACAGGTACGATGAAAAACTGTTTTTT
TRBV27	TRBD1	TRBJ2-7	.	CASSSGTGGAGEQYF	TGTGCCAGCAGCTCGGGGACAGGGGGCGCGGGAGAGCAGTACTTC
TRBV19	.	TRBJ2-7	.	CASSRRVREPSYEQYF	TGTGCCAGTAGCAGGAGGGTCAGGGAGCCCTCCTACGAGCAGTACTTC
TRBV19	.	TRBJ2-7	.	CASNSQGSEQYF	TGTGCCAGTAACTCACAGGGATCCGAGCAGTACTTC
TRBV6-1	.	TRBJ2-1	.	CASSEGQGVYNEQFF	TGTGCCAGCAGTGAAGGTCAGGGTGTTTACAATGAGCAGTTCTTC
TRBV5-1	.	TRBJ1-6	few	CASSLDVLLNSPLHF	TGCGCCAGCAGCTTGGACGTACTGCTAAATTCACCCCTCCACTTT
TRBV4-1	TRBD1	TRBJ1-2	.	CASSHPGQGNGYTF	TGCGCCAGCAGCCACCCGGGACAGGGAAATGGCTACACCTTC
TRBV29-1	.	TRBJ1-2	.	CSVLGGERAYGYTF	TGCAGCGTTTTAGGGGGGGAACGTGCCTATGGCTACACCTTC
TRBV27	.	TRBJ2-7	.	CASSATVGIFHEQYF	TGTGCCAGCAGTGCCACCGTGGGCATATTTCACGAGCAGTACTTC
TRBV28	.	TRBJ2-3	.	CASSYRLDLTDTQYF	TGTGCCAGCAGTTACAGACTAGATTTAACAGATACGCAGTATTTT
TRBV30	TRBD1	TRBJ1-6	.	CAWSGQGNSPLHF	TGTGCCTGGAGTGGACAGGGCAATTCACCCCTCCACTTT
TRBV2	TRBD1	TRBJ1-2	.	CASSSRTGIDGYTF	TGTGCCAGCAGTAGCCGGACAGGGATCGATGGCTACACCTTC
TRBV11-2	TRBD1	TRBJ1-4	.	CASSLAGQGPEKLFF	TGTGCCAGCAGCTTAGCGGGACAGGGCCCTGAAAAACTGTTTTTT
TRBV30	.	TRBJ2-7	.	CAWSVDGVHEQYF	TGTGCCTGGAGTGTAGACGGGGTCCACGAGCAGTACTTC
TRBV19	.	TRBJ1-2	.	CASSITGSDGYTF	TGTGCCAGTAGTATCACCGGGTCCGATGGCTACACCTTC
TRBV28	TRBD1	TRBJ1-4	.	CASSLRQGPNEKLFF	TGTGCCAGCAGTTTACGACAGGGGCCTAATGAAAAACTGTTTTTT
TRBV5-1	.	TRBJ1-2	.	CASSLDNRVGASTF	TGCGCCAGCAGCTTGGATAACAGGGTTGGGGCCAGCACCTTC
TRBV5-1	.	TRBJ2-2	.	CASSSKEAGGELFF	TGCGCCAGCAGCTCCAAGGAGGCGGGCGGGGAGCTGTTTTTT
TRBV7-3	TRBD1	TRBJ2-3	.	CASSLKGGPDTQYF	TGTGCCAGCAGCTTAAAAGGGGGCCCAGATACGCAGTATTTT
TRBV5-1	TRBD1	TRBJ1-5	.	CASSLRPRTGGGRRNQPQHF	TGCGCCAGCAGCTTGCGGCCCAGGACAGGGGGTGGTAGGCGCAATCAGCCCCAGCATTTT
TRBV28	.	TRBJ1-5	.	CASSSFPQGSGQPQHF	TGTGCCAGCAGTTCTTTCCCCCAGGGGTCAGGACAGCCCCAGCATTTT
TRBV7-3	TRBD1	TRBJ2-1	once	CASSPRTGGNEQFF	TGTGCCAGCAGCCCCCGGACAGGGGGGAATGAGCAGTTCTTC
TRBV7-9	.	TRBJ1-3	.	CASSGGGNTIYF	TGTGCCAGCAGCGGGGGCGGAAACACCATATATTTT
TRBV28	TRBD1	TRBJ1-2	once	CASSDPTGRYGYTF	TGTGCCAGCAGCGACCCGACAGGGCGCTATGGCTACACCTTC
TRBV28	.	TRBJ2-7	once	CASSFWDTKGGDYEQYF	TGTGCCAGCAGTTTCTGGGACACCAAAGGGGGGGACTACGAGCAGTACTTC
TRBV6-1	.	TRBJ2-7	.	CASSELEYGQYF	TGTGCCAGCAGTGAGCTAGAGTATGGGCAGTACTTC
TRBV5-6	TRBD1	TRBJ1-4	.	CASSFFTGGAEKLFF	TGTGCCAGCAGCTTCTTCACAGGGGGAGCTGAAAAACTGTTTTTT
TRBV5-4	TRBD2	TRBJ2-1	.	CASSLFALAGVNEQFF	TGTGCCAGCAGCTTGTTTGCACTAGCGGGAGTGAATGAGCAGTTCTTC
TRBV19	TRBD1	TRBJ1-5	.	CASSIEGTGGQPQHF	TGTGCCAGTAGTATAGAAGGGACAGGGGGTCAGCCCCAGCATTTT
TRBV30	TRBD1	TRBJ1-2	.	CAWATGGGYTF	TGTGCCTGGGCTACAGGGGGGGGCTACACCTTC
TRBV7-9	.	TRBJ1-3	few	CASSLGHGNTIYF	TGTGCCAGCAGTCTGGGGCATGGAAACACCATATATTTT
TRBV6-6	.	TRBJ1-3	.	CASSYNSNAGNTIYF	TGTGCCAGCAGTTACAACTCCAATGCGGGAAACACCATATATTTT
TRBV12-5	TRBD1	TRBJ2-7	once	CASGSKDRGRYEQYF	TGTGCTAGTGGTTCCAAGGACAGGGGGAGGTACGAGCAGTACTTC
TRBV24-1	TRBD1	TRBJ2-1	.	CATSDSGGANDEQFF	TGTGCCACCAGTGATTCAGGGGGCGCGAACGATGAGCAGTTCTTC
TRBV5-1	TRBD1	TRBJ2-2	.	CASASDGQGNTGELFF	TGCGCCAGCGCATCCGACGGACAGGGGAACACCGGGGAGCTGTTTTTT
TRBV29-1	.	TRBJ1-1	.	CSVERGYMNTEAFF	TGCAGCGTTGAAAGGGGGTACATGAACACTGAAGCTTTCTTT
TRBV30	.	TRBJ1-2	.	CAWRQGALSGYTF	TGTGCCTGGAGACAGGGTGCCCTTTCTGGCTACACCTTC
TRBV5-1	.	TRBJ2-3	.	CASSLVGLAWDTQYF	TGCGCCAGCAGCTTGGTCGGTCTTGCCTGGGATACGCAGTATTTT
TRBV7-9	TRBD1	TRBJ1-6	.	CASSLGTGGANSPLHF	TGTGCCAGCAGCTTAGGGACAGGGGGCGCAAATTCACCCCTCCACTTT
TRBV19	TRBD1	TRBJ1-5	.	CASTLGVQQGNQPQHF	TGTGCCAGTACCCTTGGGGTGCAACAGGGGAATCAGCCCCAGCATTTT
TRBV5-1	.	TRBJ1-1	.	CASRPGEGLNTEAFF	TGCGCCAGCCGCCCGGGGGAGGGCCTGAACACTGAAGCTTTCTTT
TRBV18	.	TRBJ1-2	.	CASSPSIGVSNYGYTF	TGTGCCAGCTCACCATCGATCGGAGTCTCTAACTATGGCTACACCTTC
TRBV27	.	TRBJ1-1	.	CASSRGGVNTEAFF	TGTGCCAGCAGTCGCGGGGGTGTGAACACTGAAGCTTTCTTT
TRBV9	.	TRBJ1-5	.	CASSVAGYNQPQHF	TGTGCCAGCAGCGTAGCGGGGTACAATCAGCCCCAGCATTTT
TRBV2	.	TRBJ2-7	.	CASSEGAPYEQYF	TGTGCCAGCAGTGAGGGGGCTCCCTACGAGCAGTACTTC